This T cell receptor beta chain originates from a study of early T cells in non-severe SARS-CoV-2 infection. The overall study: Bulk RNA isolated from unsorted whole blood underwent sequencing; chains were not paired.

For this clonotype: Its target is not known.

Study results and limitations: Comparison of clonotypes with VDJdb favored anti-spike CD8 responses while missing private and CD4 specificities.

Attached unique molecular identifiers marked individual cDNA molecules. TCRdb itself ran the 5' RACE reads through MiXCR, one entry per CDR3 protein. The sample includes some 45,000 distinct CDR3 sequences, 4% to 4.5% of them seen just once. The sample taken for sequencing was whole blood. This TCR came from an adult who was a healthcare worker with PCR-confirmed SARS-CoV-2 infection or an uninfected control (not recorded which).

CDR3 region: CASSVEGAAYNEQFF. The CDR3 nucleotides are TGTGCCAGCAGCGTAGAGGGGGCAGCCTACAATGAGCAGTTCTTC. This sequence joins TRBV9 and TRBJ2-1; 7 bases match TRBD1. The J segment lost 2 bases and the V segment lost 0 bases, leaving 2 bases of the junction unmatched. The CDR3 is 15 residues long. The germline V gene encodes CDR1 SGDLS and CDR2 YYNGEE.